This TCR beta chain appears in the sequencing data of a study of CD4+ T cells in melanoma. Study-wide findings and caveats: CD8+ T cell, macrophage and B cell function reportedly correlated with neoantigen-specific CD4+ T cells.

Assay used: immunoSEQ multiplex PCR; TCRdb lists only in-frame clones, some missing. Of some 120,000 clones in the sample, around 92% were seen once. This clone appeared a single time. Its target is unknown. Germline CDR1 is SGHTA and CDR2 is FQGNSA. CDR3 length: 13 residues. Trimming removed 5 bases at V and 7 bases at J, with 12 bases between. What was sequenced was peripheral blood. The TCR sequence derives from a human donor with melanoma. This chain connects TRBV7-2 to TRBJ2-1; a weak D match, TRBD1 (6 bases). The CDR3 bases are TGTGCCAGCAGCGGTACAGGGTTGAATGAGCAGTTCTTC. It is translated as CASSGTGLNEQFF.